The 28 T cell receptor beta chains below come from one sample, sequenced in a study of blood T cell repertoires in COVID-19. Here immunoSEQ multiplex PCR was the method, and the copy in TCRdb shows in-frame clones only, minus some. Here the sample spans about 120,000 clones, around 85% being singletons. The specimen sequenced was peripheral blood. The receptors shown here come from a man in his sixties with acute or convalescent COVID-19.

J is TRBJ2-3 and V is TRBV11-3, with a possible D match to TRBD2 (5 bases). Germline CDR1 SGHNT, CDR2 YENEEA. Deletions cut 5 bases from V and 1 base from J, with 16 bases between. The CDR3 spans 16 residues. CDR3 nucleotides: TGTGCCAGCAGCGCCAAGAGCGGAACCCGCACAGATACGCAGTATTTT. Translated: CASSAKSGTRTDTQYF.

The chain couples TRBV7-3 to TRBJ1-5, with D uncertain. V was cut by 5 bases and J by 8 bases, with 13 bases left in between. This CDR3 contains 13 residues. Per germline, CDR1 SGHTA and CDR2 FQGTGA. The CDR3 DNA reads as TGTGCCAGCAGCGCCCGCCCGTCAGAGCCCCAGCATTTT. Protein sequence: CASSARPSEPQHF. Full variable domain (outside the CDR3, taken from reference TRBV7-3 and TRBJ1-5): GAGVSQTPSNKVTEKGKYVELRCDPISGHTALYWYRQSLGQGPEFLIYFQGTGAADDSGLPNDRFFAVRPEGSVSTLKIQRTERGDSAVYLCASSARPSEPQHFGDGTRLSIL.

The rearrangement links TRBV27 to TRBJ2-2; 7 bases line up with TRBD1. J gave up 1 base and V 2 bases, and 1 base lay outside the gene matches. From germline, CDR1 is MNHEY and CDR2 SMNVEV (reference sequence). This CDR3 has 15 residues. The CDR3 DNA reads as TGTGCCAGCAGTTTAGACAGGGTGAACACCGGGGAGCTGTTTTTT. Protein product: CASSLDRVNTGELFF.

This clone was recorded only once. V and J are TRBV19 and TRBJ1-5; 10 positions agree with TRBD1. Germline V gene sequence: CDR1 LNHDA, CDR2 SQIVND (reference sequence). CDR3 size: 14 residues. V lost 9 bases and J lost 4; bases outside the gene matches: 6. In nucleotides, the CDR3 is TGTGCCAGCAATGGGGACAGGGGTAATCAGCCCCAGCATTTT. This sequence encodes CASNGDRGNQPQHF. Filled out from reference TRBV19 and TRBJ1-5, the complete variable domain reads DGGITQSPKYLFRKEGQNVTLSCEQNLNHDAMYWYRQDPGQGLRLIYYSQIVNDFQKGDIAEGYSVSREKKESFPLTVTSAQKNPTAFYLCASNGDRGNQPQHFGDGTRLSIL.

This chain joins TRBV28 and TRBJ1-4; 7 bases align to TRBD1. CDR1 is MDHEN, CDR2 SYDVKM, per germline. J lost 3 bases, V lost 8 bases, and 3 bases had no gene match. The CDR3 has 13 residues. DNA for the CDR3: TGTGCCAGCCTGGGACAGTCTAATGAAAAACTGTTTTTT. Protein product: CASLGQSNEKLFF.

The chain's CDR3 is CASSLQGQWGTDTQYF. CDR3 nucleotide sequence: TGTGCCAGTAGTTTACAGGGTCAATGGGGCACAGATACGCAGTATTTT. This chain connects TRBV19 to TRBJ2-3, with D possibly TRBD1 on 6 matching bases. CDR1 and CDR2 (germline): LNHDA, SQIVND (reference sequence). V was pared by 5 bases and J by 1 base, with 16 bases between. The CDR3 spans 16 residues. The entire variable domain, with the rest obtained from reference TRBV19 and TRBJ2-3, is as follows: DGGITQSPKYLFRKEGQNVTLSCEQNLNHDAMYWYRQDPGQGLRLIYYSQIVNDFQKGDIAEGYSVSREKKESFPLTVTSAQKNPTAFYLCASSLQGQWGTDTQYFGPGTRLTVL.

The CDR3 sequence is CASSPSTGGGYGYTF. In nucleotides, the CDR3 is TGCGCCAGCAGCCCCTCGACAGGGGGGGGCTATGGCTACACCTTC. The chain couples TRBV5-1 to TRBJ1-2; 9 bases fit TRBD1. This CDR3 region has 15 residues. CDR1 and CDR2 from the germline V gene are SGHRS and YFSETQ. J lost 4 bases, V lost 4 bases, and 8 bases had no gene match.

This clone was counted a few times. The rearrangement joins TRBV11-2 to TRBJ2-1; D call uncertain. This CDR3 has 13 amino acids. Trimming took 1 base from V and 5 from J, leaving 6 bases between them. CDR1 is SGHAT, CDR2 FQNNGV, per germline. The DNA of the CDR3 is TGTGCCAGCAGCTTAGCCAGAAACAATGAGCAGTTCTTC. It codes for CASSLARNNEQFF.

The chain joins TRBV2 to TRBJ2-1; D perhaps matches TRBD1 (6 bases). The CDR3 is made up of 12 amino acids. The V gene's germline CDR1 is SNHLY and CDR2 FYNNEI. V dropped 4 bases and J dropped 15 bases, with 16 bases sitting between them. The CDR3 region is CASSGLGAGRFF. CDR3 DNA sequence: TGTGCCAGCAGTGGATTGGGGGCCGGAAGGTTCTTC. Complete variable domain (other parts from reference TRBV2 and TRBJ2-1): EPEVTQTPSHQVTQMGQEVILRCVPISNHLYFYWYRQILGQKVEFLVSFYNNEISEKSEIFDDQFSVERPDGSNFTLKIRSTKLEDSAMYFCASSGLGAGRFFGPGTRLTVL.

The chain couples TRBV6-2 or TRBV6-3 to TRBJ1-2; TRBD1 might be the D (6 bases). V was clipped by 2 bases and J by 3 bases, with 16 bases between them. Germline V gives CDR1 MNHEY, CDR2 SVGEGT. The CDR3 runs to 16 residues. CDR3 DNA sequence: TGTGCCAGCAGTTACCCGACCAGGGGATATTACTATGGCTACACCTTC. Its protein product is CASSYPTRGYYYGYTF.

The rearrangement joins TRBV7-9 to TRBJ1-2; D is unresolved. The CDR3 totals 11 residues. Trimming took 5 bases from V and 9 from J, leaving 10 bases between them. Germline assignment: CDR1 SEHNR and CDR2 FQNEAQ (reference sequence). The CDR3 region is CASSLSNSYTF. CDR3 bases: TGTGCCAGCAGCCTTAGCAACAGCTACACCTTC.

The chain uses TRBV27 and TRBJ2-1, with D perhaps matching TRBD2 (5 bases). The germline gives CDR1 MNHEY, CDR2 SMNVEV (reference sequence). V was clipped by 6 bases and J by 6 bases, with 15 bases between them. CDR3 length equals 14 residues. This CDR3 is CASRGVQRFNEQFF. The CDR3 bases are TGTGCCAGCAGGGGAGTGCAGAGATTCAATGAGCAGTTCTTC.

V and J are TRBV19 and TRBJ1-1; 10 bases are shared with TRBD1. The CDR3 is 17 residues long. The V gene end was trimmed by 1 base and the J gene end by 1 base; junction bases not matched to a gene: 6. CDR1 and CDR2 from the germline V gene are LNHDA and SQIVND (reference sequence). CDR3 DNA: TGTGCCAGTAGTATAGGGGTGGACAGGGGGTCGAACACTGAAGCTTTCTTT. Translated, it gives CASSIGVDRGSNTEAFF. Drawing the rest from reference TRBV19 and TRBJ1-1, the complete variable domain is DGGITQSPKYLFRKEGQNVTLSCEQNLNHDAMYWYRQDPGQGLRLIYYSQIVNDFQKGDIAEGYSVSREKKESFPLTVTSAQKNPTAFYLCASSIGVDRGSNTEAFFGQGTRLTVV.

The CDR3 DNA reads as TGCAGTGCTAGTGCCTCACTAGCGGGAAGCACAGATACGCAGTATTTT. It translates to CSASASLAGSTDTQYF. The chain has TRBV20-1 and TRBJ2-3; 10 bases map to TRBD2. The ends lost 3 bases at V and 0 bases at J; junction bases unmatched: 6. The CDR3 has 16 residues. Germline CDR1 DFQATT, CDR2 SNEGSKA (reference sequence).

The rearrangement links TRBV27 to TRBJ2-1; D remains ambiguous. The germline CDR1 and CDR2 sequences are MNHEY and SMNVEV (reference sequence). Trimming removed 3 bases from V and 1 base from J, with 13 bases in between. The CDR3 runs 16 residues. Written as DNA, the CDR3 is TGTGCCAGCAGTTTTATCCCTAGAGCGTCCTACAATGAGCAGTTCTTC. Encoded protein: CASSFIPRASYNEQFF.

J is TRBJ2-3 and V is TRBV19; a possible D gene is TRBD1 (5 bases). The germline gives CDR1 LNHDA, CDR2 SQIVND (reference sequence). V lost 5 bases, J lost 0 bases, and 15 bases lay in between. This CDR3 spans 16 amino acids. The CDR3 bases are TGTGCCAGTAGTTCCCAGGGCGTGGGGAGCACAGATACGCAGTATTTT. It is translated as CASSSQGVGSTDTQYF.

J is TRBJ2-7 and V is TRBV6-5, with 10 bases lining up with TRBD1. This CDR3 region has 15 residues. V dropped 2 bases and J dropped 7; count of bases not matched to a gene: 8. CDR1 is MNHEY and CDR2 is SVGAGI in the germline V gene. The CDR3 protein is CASSYGDRGEEEQYF. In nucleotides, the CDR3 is TGTGCCAGCAGTTACGGGGACAGGGGAGAGGAGGAGCAGTACTTC.

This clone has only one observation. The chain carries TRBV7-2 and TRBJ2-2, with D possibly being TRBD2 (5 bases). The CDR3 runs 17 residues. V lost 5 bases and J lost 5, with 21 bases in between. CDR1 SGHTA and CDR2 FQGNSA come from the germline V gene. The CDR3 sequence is CASSSIRAETFTGELFF. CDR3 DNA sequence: TGTGCCAGCAGCAGTATCCGAGCGGAAACCTTTACCGGGGAGCTGTTTTTT. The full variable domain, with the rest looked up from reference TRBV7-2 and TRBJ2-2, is GAGVSQSPSNKVTEKGKDVELRCDPISGHTALYWYRQSLGQGLEFLIYFQGNSAPDKSGLPSDRFSAERTGGSVSTLTIQRTQQEDSAVYLCASSSIRAETFTGELFFGEGSRLTVL.

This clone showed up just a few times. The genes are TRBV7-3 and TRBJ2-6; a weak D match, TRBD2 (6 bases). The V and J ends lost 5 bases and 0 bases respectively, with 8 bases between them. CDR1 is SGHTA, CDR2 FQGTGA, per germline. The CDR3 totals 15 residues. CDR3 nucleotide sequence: TGTGCCAGCAGCGAGACTAGCTCTGGGGCCAACGTCCTGACTTTC. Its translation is CASSETSSGANVLTF.

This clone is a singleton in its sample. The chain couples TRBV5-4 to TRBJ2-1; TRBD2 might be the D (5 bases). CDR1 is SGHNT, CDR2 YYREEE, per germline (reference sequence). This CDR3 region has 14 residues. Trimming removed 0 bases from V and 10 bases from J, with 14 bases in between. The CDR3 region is CASSLEVRRGEQFF. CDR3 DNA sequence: TGTGCCAGCAGCTTGGAGGTTAGGCGCGGGGAGCAGTTCTTC.

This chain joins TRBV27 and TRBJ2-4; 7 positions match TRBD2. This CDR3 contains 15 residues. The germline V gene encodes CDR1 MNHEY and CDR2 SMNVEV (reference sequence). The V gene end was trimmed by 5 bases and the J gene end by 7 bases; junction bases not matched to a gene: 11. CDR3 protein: CASSPARAGGNIQYF. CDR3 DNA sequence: TGTGCCAGCAGTCCAGCCCGGGCCGGGGGGAACATTCAGTACTTC.

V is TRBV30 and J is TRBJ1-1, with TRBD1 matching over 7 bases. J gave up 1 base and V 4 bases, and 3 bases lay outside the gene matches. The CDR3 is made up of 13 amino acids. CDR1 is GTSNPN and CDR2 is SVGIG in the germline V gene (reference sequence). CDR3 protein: CAWTRDRNTEAFF. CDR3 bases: TGTGCCTGGACCCGGGACAGGAACACTGAAGCTTTCTTT.

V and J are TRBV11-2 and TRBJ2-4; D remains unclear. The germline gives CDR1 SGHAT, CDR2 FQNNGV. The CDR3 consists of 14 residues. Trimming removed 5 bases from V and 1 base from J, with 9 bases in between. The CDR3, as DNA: TGTGCCAGCAGCCGAGGTGTGGCCAAAAACATTCAGTACTTC. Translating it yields CASSRGVAKNIQYF.

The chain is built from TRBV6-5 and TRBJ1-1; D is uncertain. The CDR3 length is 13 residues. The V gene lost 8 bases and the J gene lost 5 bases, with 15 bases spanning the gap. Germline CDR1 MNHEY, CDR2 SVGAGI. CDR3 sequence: CASQEPPGTEAFF. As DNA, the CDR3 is TGTGCCAGCCAGGAACCTCCAGGAACTGAAGCTTTCTTT.

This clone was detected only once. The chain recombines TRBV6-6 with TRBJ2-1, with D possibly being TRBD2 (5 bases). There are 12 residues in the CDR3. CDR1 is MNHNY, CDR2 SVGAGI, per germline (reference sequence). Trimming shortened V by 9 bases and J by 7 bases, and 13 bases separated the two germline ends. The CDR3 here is CASGGTENEQFF. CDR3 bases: TGTGCCAGTGGAGGAACTGAGAATGAGCAGTTCTTC.

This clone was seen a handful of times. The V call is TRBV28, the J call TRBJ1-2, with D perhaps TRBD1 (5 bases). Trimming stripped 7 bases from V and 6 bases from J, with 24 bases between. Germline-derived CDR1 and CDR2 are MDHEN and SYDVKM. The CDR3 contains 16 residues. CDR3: CASTSGVGFVVDGYTF. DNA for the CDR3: TGTGCCAGCACATCGGGGGTCGGGTTCGTGGTGGATGGCTACACCTTC.

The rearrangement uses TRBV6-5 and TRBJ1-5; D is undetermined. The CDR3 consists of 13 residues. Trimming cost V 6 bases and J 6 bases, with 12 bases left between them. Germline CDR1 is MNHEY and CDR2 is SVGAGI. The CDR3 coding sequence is TGTGCCAGCAGGCGGGAGTTCAGTCAGCCCCAGCATTTT. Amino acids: CASRREFSQPQHF.

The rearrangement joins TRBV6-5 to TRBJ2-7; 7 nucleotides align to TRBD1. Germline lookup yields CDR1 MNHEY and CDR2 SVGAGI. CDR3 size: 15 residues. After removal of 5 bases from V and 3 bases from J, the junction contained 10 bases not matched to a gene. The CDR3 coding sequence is TGTGCCAGCAGTCCGACAGGGTCCCCGGTCTACGAGCAGTACTTC. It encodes CASSPTGSPVYEQYF.